The entry below gives a single TCR beta chain sequence along with its context. The antigen is not known. CDR1 is SGHAT, CDR2 FQNNGV, per germline. This CDR3 contains 16 residues. Unmatched junction bases numbered 6, after V lost 5 bases and J lost 1 base. The record originates from a study of cytomegalovirus exposure and HLA in healthy donors. General study findings and limits: Because they were indistinguishable, some V segments, including TRBV6-2 and TRBV6-3, were excluded. Common viral pathogens seemed to be connected with several of the most significant clusters, according to a later analysis. Previously analyzed data showed that most TCR beta V segments were productive at a frequency of about 87% or about 30%.

A multiplex PCR was run with 60 Vbeta primers and 13 Jbeta primers. Sequenced by immunoSEQ multiplex PCR; TCRdb stores in-frame clones only, minus some. The sample lists about 78,000 clones; about four fifths were seen once. Input material: PBMCs. The TCR comes from a man in his fifties or sixties in good health and CMV-seropositive. J is TRBJ2-7 and V is TRBV11-2, with 12 positions matching TRBD2. The CDR3 nucleotides are TGTGCCAGCAGCCCCTGGACTAGCGGGGATTCCTACGAGCAGTACTTC. Translation: CASSPWTSGDSYEQYF.